The clone carrying this T cell receptor (beta chain) occurred once. This entry comes from a study of blood T cells in healthy people across ages. Germline-derived CDR1 and CDR2 are MNHEY and SVGAGI. This CDR3 is built from 16 residues. V lost 6 bases, J lost 0 bases, and 9 bases stayed unmatched. A second roughly 6 to 11 cycle PCR used barcoded and J-beta primers. MiXCR, run by TCRdb on the 5' RACE reads, gives a single entry per CDR3 protein. The sample lists roughly 2 million distinct CDR3 sequences; just under 50% were seen once. This TCR was recovered from a woman aged 40 to 49 in good health. Sequenced: blood. The chain uses TRBV6-5 and TRBJ2-3, with 7 bases fitting TRBD2. Here the CDR3 DNA reads TGTGCCAGCAGAACAATAAGGCGGGGGAGCACAGATACGCAGTATTTT. It yields the protein CASRTIRRGSTDTQYF.